This TCR beta chain was captured by sequencing in a study of blood T cell repertoires in COVID-19. Study overall: Samples came from the United States, Italy and Spain, spanning acute and convalescent COVID-19. In each case, the material was cDNA or gDNA derived from T cells, B-cell-depleted T cells, or PBMCs.

Using immunoSEQ multiplex PCR, the repertoire was profiled, and TCRdb retains in-frame clones only, with some absent. The table shows approximately 210,000 clones, with around nine tenths occurring only once. The CDR3 runs 16 residues. CDR1 and CDR2 (germline): SGHVS, FQNEAQ. V lost 1 base to trimming and J lost 0 bases, with 13 bases between them. Source material: peripheral blood. The TCR sequence derives from a man between 18 and 35 years old with active or convalescent COVID-19. This sequence joins TRBV7-8 and TRBJ2-7; perhaps TRBD1 as D (6 bases). CDR3 sequence (DNA): TGTGCCAGCAGCTTAGAATCCCAGGGGAGCTCCTACGAGCAGTACTTC. This translates into CASSLESQGSSYEQYF.